Presented here are 21 T cell receptor beta chains from one specimen sequenced in a study of T cells in Graves' hyperthyroidism and ophthalmopathy. Amplification yielded TCR beta CDR3 regions, with RNA transcripts as the source. HTBI primers drove first-round RT-PCR of the TCR CDR3. TCRdb reprocessed the multiplex PCR reads with MiXCR, giving one entry per CDR3 protein. Seen here are around 520,000 distinct CDR3 sequences, approximately 24% observed once, and the top ten hold 10% to 12%. Source material: blood. These receptors were obtained from a woman under 40 with Graves' ophthalmopathy.

The gene calls are TRBV18 and TRBJ2-7; TRBD1 matches at 9 bases. The CDR3 length is 15 residues. With 2 bases clipped from V and 3 bases from J, the junction kept 5 bases outside the gene matches. CDR1 and CDR2 from the germline V gene are KGHSH and LQKENI. CDR3 sequence: CASSPVDRGFYEQYF. CDR3 in DNA: TGTGCCAGCTCACCAGTTGACAGGGGGTTCTACGAGCAGTACTTC. The variable domain in full, with the rest retrieved from reference TRBV18 and TRBJ2-7, is NAGVMQNPRHLVRRRGQEARLRCSPMKGHSHVYWYRQLPEEGLKFMVYLQKENIIDESGMPKERFSAEFPKEGPSILRIQQVVRGDSAAYFCASSPVDRGFYEQYFGPGTRLTVT.

A few counts support this clonotype. The chain combines TRBV6-1 with TRBJ1-2; 9 bases are shared with TRBD1. J gave up 3 bases and V 2 bases, and 10 bases lay outside the gene matches. The CDR3 loop spans 17 amino acids. Germline CDR1 and CDR2: MNHNS and SASEGT. The CDR3 spells CASSEPPNRGQDYGYTF. Here the CDR3 DNA reads TGTGCCAGCAGTGAACCCCCGAACAGGGGGCAGGACTATGGCTACACCTTC.

The V call is TRBV6-2 or TRBV6-3, the J call TRBJ1-1; no clear D gene. The CDR3 is made up of 15 amino acids. V lost 6 bases and J 0 bases, leaving 14 bases between the germline ends. Germline loops: CDR1 MNHEY, CDR2 SVGEGT. The CDR3 DNA is TGTGCCAGCAGATCGTTGCGGCAGCTGAACACTGAAGCTTTCTTT. Translated: CASRSLRQLNTEAFF.

This clonotype appeared many times. This rearrangement joins TRBV7-9 to TRBJ2-7; D gene unclear. Trimming left V 5 bases short and J 5 bases short, with 7 bases between. The CDR3 sequence is 11 residues long. Germline values: CDR1 SEHNR, CDR2 FQNEAQ (reference sequence). The CDR3 loop is CASSPENEQYF. CDR3 in DNA: TGTGCCAGCAGCCCGGAAAACGAGCAGTACTTC.

This clonotype was observed at least ten times. V usage is TRBV4-2 and J usage is TRBJ1-5; unclear D gene. This CDR3 is 13 amino acids long. V gave up 1 base and J gave up 5 bases, with 6 bases separating them. The germline CDR1 and CDR2 sequences are LGHNA and YNFKEQ. The CDR3: CASSQGRDQPQHF. CDR3 DNA: TGTGCCAGCAGCCAAGGACGGGATCAGCCCCAGCATTTT.

The chain joins TRBV7-8 to TRBJ1-1, with D maybe TRBD1 (6 bases). Germline V gene sequence: CDR1 SGHVS, CDR2 FQNEAQ. V was cut by 6 bases and J by 0 bases, with 23 bases left in between. This CDR3 is 18 amino acids long. The CDR3 DNA follows: TGTGCCAGCAGACCAAGCACCGGGTCCCAGGGGATGAACACTGAAGCTTTCTTT. Its translation is CASRPSTGSQGMNTEAFF.

This clonotype was counted between two and nine times. The genes are TRBV6-1 and TRBJ2-2, with 7 bases matching TRBD2. The CDR3 length is 15 residues. Losses at the gene ends were 2 bases for V and 2 bases for J; bases not matched to a gene: 2. In germline, CDR1 is MNHNS, CDR2 SASEGT. This CDR3 is CASSEKRDNTGELFF. CDR3 sequence (DNA): TGTGCCAGCAGTGAAAAGCGGGATAACACCGGGGAGCTGTTTTTT.

There are a few counts of this clonotype. CDR3 DNA: TGTGCCAGCAGCCAAGTCGGGGCTGGAGATACGCAGTATTTT. The encoded protein is CASSQVGAGDTQYF. The chain couples TRBV3-1 to TRBJ2-3, with D possibly being TRBD1 or TRBD2 (5 bases each). Germline CDR1 LGHDT, CDR2 YNNKEL (reference sequence). The CDR3 totals 14 residues. Trimming took 1 base from V and 5 from J, leaving 10 bases between them.

The rearrangement joins TRBV11-2 to TRBJ2-6; D perhaps matches TRBD2 (5 bases). Germline values: CDR1 SGHAT, CDR2 FQNNGV. The germline V and J ends were trimmed by 0 bases and 5 bases, with 8 bases remaining between them. CDR3 length: 15 residues. The CDR3 here is CASSLERERANVLTF. DNA of the CDR3: TGTGCCAGCAGCTTAGAAAGGGAGCGGGCCAACGTCCTGACTTTC.

This rearrangement joins TRBV28 to TRBJ2-5; 8 bases agree with TRBD2. CDR3 size: 17 residues. Germline-derived CDR1 and CDR2 are MDHEN and SYDVKM. Unmatched junction bases numbered 12, after V lost 1 base and J lost 5 bases. The DNA for the CDR3 is TGTGCCAGCAGTTTATTTGCGGGAGGACAGAGAAAGGAGACCCAGTACTTC. This encodes CASSLFAGGQRKETQYF.

This clonotype was seen only a few times. The CDR3 sequence: CASSGQITSPIKYEQYF. The CDR3 bases are TGTGCCAGCAGTGGACAAATTACTAGTCCGATTAAGTACGAGCAGTACTTC. The rearrangement uses TRBV6-1 and TRBJ2-7; a weak D match, TRBD2 (5 bases). V was trimmed by 4 bases and J by 4 bases, leaving 23 bases between them. CDR1 and CDR2 from the germline V gene are MNHNS and SASEGT. The CDR3 spans 17 residues.

The J gene is TRBJ2-7, the V gene TRBV28, with D perhaps TRBD1 or TRBD2 (6 bases each). Germline V gene data show CDR1 as MDHEN and CDR2 as SYDVKM. The CDR3 loop spans 14 amino acids. Trimming took 1 base from V and 2 from J, leaving 9 bases between them. The CDR3 protein is CASSLLRGPYEQYF. The CDR3 nucleotides are TGTGCCAGCAGTTTATTACGGGGGCCCTACGAGCAGTACTTC.

Many counts were recorded for this clonotype. This chain joins TRBV4-1 and TRBJ1-1; D is undetermined. Germline CDR1 is MGHRA and CDR2 is YSYEKL. The CDR3 extends over 12 amino acids. Between the trimmed V and J ends, which lost 4 bases and 6 bases, there was a span of 9 bases. The CDR3 is CASSRPGAEAFF. In DNA form, the CDR3 reads TGCGCCAGCAGCCGGCCGGGAGCTGAAGCTTTCTTT.

This clonotype has a count of ten or more. A much larger clone differs by one base, so this may be a read error. The chain has TRBV20-1 and TRBJ1-1, with D uncertain. Germline V gene sequence: CDR1 DFQATT, CDR2 SNEGSKA (reference sequence). The length of the CDR3 is 13 residues. The CDR3 bases are TGCAGTGCTAGAGCCGACCTAGAAGGAGAAGCTCTCTTT. It translates to CSARADLEGEALF.

This clonotype has at least ten counts. The V and J genes are TRBV6-2 or TRBV6-3 and TRBJ1-2, with 7 bases that match TRBD1. Germline CDR1 is MNHEY and CDR2 is SVGEGT. CDR3 length: 15 amino acids. The junction had 16 bases not matched to a gene; V was cut back by 10 bases and J by 5 bases. The CDR3 protein is CATTPLEQGWYGYTF. The CDR3 DNA reads TGTGCCACCACTCCCCTGGAACAGGGGTGGTATGGCTACACCTTC.

The chain links TRBV5-1 to TRBJ1-5, with a tentative D call TRBD1 (6 bases). V was clipped by 4 bases and J by 7 bases, with 18 bases between them. This CDR3 has 15 amino acids. The germline V gene encodes CDR1 SGHRS and CDR2 YFSETQ. The CDR3 sequence: CASSAIAGAGQPQHF. The DNA of the CDR3 is TGCGCCAGCAGCGCAATCGCAGGGGCAGGGCAGCCCCAGCATTTT. Variable domain in full (rest from reference TRBV5-1 and TRBJ1-5): KAGVTQTPRYLIKTRGQQVTLSCSPISGHRSVSWYQQTPGQGLQFLFEYFSETQRNKGNFPGRFSGRQFSNSRSEMNVSTLELGDSALYLCASSAIAGAGQPQHFGDGTRLSIL.

This clonotype was seen many times. This CDR3 is CASSEISQETQYF. The CDR3 nucleotides read TGTGCCAGCAGTGAAATTTCTCAAGAGACCCAGTACTTC. The chain combines TRBV6-1 with TRBJ2-5; D gene unclear. The germline V gene encodes CDR1 MNHNS and CDR2 SASEGT. The CDR3 has 13 amino acids. V lost 2 bases, J lost 2 bases, and 6 bases lay in between.

This clonotype was found many times. This chain links TRBV6-2 or TRBV6-3 with TRBJ2-7, with no clear D. CDR3 length: 12 amino acids. The V end was cut by 7 bases, the J end by 4 bases, with 11 bases between. Germline CDR1 and CDR2: MNHEY and SVGEGT. The CDR3 DNA reads as TGTGCCAGCAAAGATCAAGGGTACGAGCAGTACTTC. Encoded protein: CASKDQGYEQYF.

This clonotype was found many times. V and J are TRBV10-2 and TRBJ1-2; no clear D. Germline V gene sequence: CDR1 WSHSY, CDR2 SAAADI. This CDR3 has 14 residues. Trimming took 4 bases from V and 4 from J, leaving 13 bases between them. The DNA of the CDR3 is TGCGCCAGCAGTGGCCCAGAGACGAGCTATGGCTACACCTTC. It codes for CASSGPETSYGYTF.

Ten or more counts support this clonotype. The chain uses TRBV6-5 and TRBJ2-7, with D possibly matching TRBD2 (5 bases). V lost 3 bases and J 7 bases, leaving 7 bases between the germline ends. CDR3 length: 11 amino acids. CDR1 MNHEY and CDR2 SVGAGI come from the germline V gene. This CDR3 is CASSYTGEQYF. In nucleotides, the CDR3 is TGTGCCAGCAGTTATACGGGGGAGCAGTACTTC.

The V call is TRBV11-2, the J call TRBJ2-5; 8 bases are shared with TRBD1. CDR3 length: 12 residues. Germline V gene lookup returns CDR1 SGHAT and CDR2 FQNNGV. Trimming took 6 bases from V and 5 from J; bases not matched to a gene: 2. The DNA of the CDR3 is TGTGCCAGCAGGCGGACAGGGGAGACCCAGTACTTC. It is translated as CASRRTGETQYF.